This is a list of T cell receptor beta chains from one sample in a study of human T cells and chemical hapten exposure. One entry per CDR3 protein, called by TCRdb with MiXCR from the 5' RACE reads. The table has about 140,000 distinct CDR3 sequences, around 4.4% seen once. The receptors derive from a female donor in good health. The CDR3 runs from the conserved cysteine through the conserved F or W. D genes are given only for firm matches. Some rows mark clone size as missing; the rest say once, few, many or name a class of expanded clone.

CDR3nt: TGTGCCAGCAGCCAAGATTTCCGGAACAATCAGCCCCAGCATTTT; CDR3aa: CASSQDFRNNQPQHF; abundance: many; d_gene: -; v_gene: TRBV3-1; j_gene: TRBJ1-5
CDR3nt: TGTGCCAGCTCTGTATCTAGCACAGATACGCAGTATTTT; CDR3aa: CASSVSSTDTQYF; abundance: many; d_gene: -; v_gene: TRBV18; j_gene: TRBJ2-3
CDR3nt: TGTGCCAGTAGTATGACCTCAAGCTCCTACAATGAGCAGTTCTTC; CDR3aa: CASSMTSSSYNEQFF; abundance: many; d_gene: -; v_gene: TRBV19; j_gene: TRBJ2-1
CDR3nt: TGTGCCAGCAGCCAATTTTTATCAGATACGCAGTATTTT; CDR3aa: CASSQFLSDTQYF; abundance: many; d_gene: -; v_gene: TRBV3-1; j_gene: TRBJ2-3
CDR3nt: TGCAGTGCGACCAGAGGGGTGAATTCACCCCTCCACTTT; CDR3aa: CSATRGVNSPLHF; abundance: many; d_gene: -; v_gene: TRBV20-1; j_gene: TRBJ1-6
CDR3nt: TGTGCCACCAGCAGAGATTTGGGGTCATCCTACAATGAGCAGTTCTTC; CDR3aa: CATSRDLGSSYNEQFF; abundance: few; d_gene: -; v_gene: TRBV15; j_gene: TRBJ2-1
CDR3nt: TGTGCCAGCAGCTTAACAGGGTATAGTCAGCCCCAGCATTTT; CDR3aa: CASSLTGYSQPQHF; abundance: many; d_gene: -; v_gene: TRBV7-3; j_gene: TRBJ1-5
CDR3nt: TGTGCCAGCAGCTTGCTATCGGCAGGGGGTGAAGCTTTCTTT; CDR3aa: CASSLLSAGGEAFF; abundance: few; d_gene: TRBD1; v_gene: TRBV7-9; j_gene: TRBJ1-1
CDR3nt: TGTGCCAGCAGCCAAGATTTATCAGGGGGTGGCACAGATACGCAGTATTTT; CDR3aa: CASSQDLSGGGTDTQYF; abundance: many; d_gene: TRBD1; v_gene: TRBV14; j_gene: TRBJ2-3
CDR3nt: TGTGCCAGCAGCCAATCAAGCGGCGGGGAGACCCAGTACTTC; CDR3aa: CASSQSSGGETQYF; abundance: -; d_gene: -; v_gene: TRBV3-1; j_gene: TRBJ2-5
CDR3nt: TGTGCCAGCAGCTCTACAGGGAATTCGGGCACCGGGGAGCTGTTTTTT; CDR3aa: CASSSTGNSGTGELFF; abundance: many; d_gene: -; v_gene: TRBV7-3; j_gene: TRBJ2-2
CDR3nt: TGCAGCGTTTCCGCCCTCCAGGGGAGTTGGATTGCTACTGAAGCTTTCTTT; CDR3aa: CSVSALQGSWIATEAFF; abundance: many; d_gene: -; v_gene: TRBV29-1; j_gene: TRBJ1-1
CDR3nt: TGTGCAAGTCGCTTCAATTGGGACTCCGAAATGCGAGCCAAAAACATTCAGTACTTC; CDR3aa: CASRFNWDSEMRAKNIQYF; abundance: many; d_gene: -; v_gene: TRBV12-2; j_gene: TRBJ2-4
CDR3nt: TGTGCCAGCAAGACAAACCAGTATCACTTC; CDR3aa: CASKTNQYHF; abundance: many; d_gene: -; v_gene: TRBV6-6; j_gene: TRBJ2-7
CDR3nt: TGCGCCAGCAGCCAAGACTCCCGTCCAGATACGCAGTATTTT; CDR3aa: CASSQDSRPDTQYF; abundance: many; d_gene: -; v_gene: TRBV4-3; j_gene: TRBJ2-3
CDR3nt: TGTGCCAGCAGTTTGGGAAGCCTGGGGGAGCAGTACTTC; CDR3aa: CASSLGSLGEQYF; abundance: -; d_gene: -; v_gene: TRBV11-2; j_gene: TRBJ2-7